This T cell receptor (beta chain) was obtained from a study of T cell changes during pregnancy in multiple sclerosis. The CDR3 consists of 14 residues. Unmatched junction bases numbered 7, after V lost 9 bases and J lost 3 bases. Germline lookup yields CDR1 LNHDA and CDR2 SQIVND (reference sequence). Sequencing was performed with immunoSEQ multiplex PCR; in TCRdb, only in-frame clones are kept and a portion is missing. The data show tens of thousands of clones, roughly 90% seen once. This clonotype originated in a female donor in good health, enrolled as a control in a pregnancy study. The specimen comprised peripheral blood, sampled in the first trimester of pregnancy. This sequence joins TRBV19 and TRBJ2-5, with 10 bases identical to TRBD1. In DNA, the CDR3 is TGTGCCAGCCACAGGACAGGGGGGAAAGAGACCCAGTACTTC. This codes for CASHRTGGKETQYF. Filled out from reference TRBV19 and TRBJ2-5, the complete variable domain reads DGGITQSPKYLFRKEGQNVTLSCEQNLNHDAMYWYRQDPGQGLRLIYYSQIVNDFQKGDIAEGYSVSREKKESFPLTVTSAQKNPTAFYLCASHRTGGKETQYFGPGTRLLVL.